The 18 T cell receptor beta chains below come from one sample, sequenced in a study of T cells in Graves' hyperthyroidism and ophthalmopathy. Using RNA transcripts as the source, TCR beta CDR3 regions were amplified. With the HTBI primer set, the TCR CDR3 went through a first round of RT-PCR. TCRdb recomputed calls from the multiplex PCR reads with MiXCR, one row per CDR3 protein. The sample holds hundreds of thousands of distinct CDR3 sequences, 15% to 20% seen once. Sequencing was carried out using blood. The receptors were gathered from a man aged 40-55 years with Graves' ophthalmopathy.

The V and J genes are TRBV5-1 and TRBJ2-1; the match to TRBD2 covers 10 bases. Germline CDR1 is SGHRS and CDR2 is YFSETQ. The CDR3 covers 15 residues. Trimming cost V 6 bases and J 6 bases; bases outside gene matches: 9. Written as DNA, the CDR3 is TGCGCCAGCACCCTTCAGACTAGCGGGTCCAATGAGCAGTTCTTC. Residues: CASTLQTSGSNEQFF.

This clonotype was seen many times. The chain couples TRBV20-1 to TRBJ2-3; 10 nucleotides align to TRBD2. In germline, CDR1 is DFQATT, CDR2 SNEGSKA (reference sequence). Trimming removed 5 bases from V and 4 bases from J; junction bases left unmatched: 9. The CDR3 runs 15 residues. Written as DNA, the CDR3 is TGCAGTGCTGAGGGTAGCGGGAGGTTATCAGATACGCAGTATTTT. Residues: CSAEGSGRLSDTQYF.

This clonotype was detected ten times or more. The chain couples TRBV12-3 or TRBV12-4 to TRBJ2-3; maybe TRBD1 (6 bases). Trimming stripped 4 bases from V and 6 bases from J, with 11 bases between. This CDR3 is 13 amino acids long. The CDR3 sequence is CASSSWTADTQYF. The CDR3 DNA sequence: TGTGCCAGCAGTTCATGGACAGCGGATACGCAGTATTTT.

The chain is built from TRBV6-4 and TRBJ1-2, with a possible D match to TRBD1 (6 bases). Germline V gives CDR1 MRHNA, CDR2 SNTAGT. This CDR3 is 14 amino acids long. V was pared by 7 bases and J by 4 bases, with 16 bases between. In DNA, the CDR3 is TGTGCCAGCAAACCATCGGGGGCTCTCTATGGCTACACCTTC. It translates to CASKPSGALYGYTF.

The chain couples TRBV28 to TRBJ2-3, with D unresolved. V shed 6 bases and J shed 4 bases, with 8 bases lying between them. Looked up from germline, CDR1 is MDHEN and CDR2 is SYDVKM. This CDR3 region has 12 residues. CDR3 loop: CASRSVADTQYF. In nucleotides, the CDR3 is TGTGCCAGCAGGTCGGTGGCAGATACGCAGTATTTT.

There are a few counts of this clonotype. Given a much more abundant clone one base away, this may be a read error. The CDR3 ends on some other residue instead of the conserved phenylalanine or tryptophan, so this is likely a read error. The chain has TRBV6-1 and TRBJ1-1; a possible D gene is TRBD1 (6 bases). Germline assignment: CDR1 MNHNS and CDR2 SASEGT. The CDR3 runs to 14 residues. Trimming took off 5 bases at V and 10 bases at J, with 20 bases between the two ends. CDR3 region: CASSQMATQGSAFL. The CDR3 DNA reads TGTGCCAGCAGTCAAATGGCGACACAGGGCTCAGCTTTCCTT.

This clonotype came up a few times. The gene calls are TRBV6-1 and TRBJ1-4; tentatively, D is TRBD1 (6 bases). The ends were cut back, 5 bases at V and 8 bases at J, with 27 bases in the middle. This CDR3 region has 18 residues. The germline V gene encodes CDR1 MNHNS and CDR2 SASEGT. CDR3 region: CASSTLPQNRGDREKLFF. The CDR3 region has the DNA TGTGCCAGCAGTACTTTGCCCCAAAATAGGGGGGATCGGGAAAAACTGTTTTTT.

This clonotype was seen ten or more times. The rearrangement uses TRBV11-2 and TRBJ2-1; the match to TRBD2 covers 7 bases. V gave up 0 bases and J gave up 1 base; unmatched junction bases: 0. Per germline, CDR1 SGHAT and CDR2 FQNNGV. The CDR3 runs to 15 residues. This chain's CDR3 is CASSLELASYNEQFF. The CDR3, as DNA: TGTGCCAGCAGCTTAGAACTAGCGTCCTACAATGAGCAGTTCTTC.

In this sample, this clonotype turned up many times. This chain uses TRBV11-2 with TRBJ2-3; D uncertain. The CDR3 contains 15 residues. Deletions cut 1 base from V and 2 bases from J, with 10 bases between. CDR1 SGHAT and CDR2 FQNNGV come from the germline V gene. CDR3 DNA: TGTGCCAGCAGCTTAGTCCCCGTACCCACAGATACGCAGTATTTT. This sequence encodes CASSLVPVPTDTQYF.

The genes are TRBV11-1 and TRBJ2-1; 14 nucleotides match TRBD2. J lost 8 bases, V lost 2 bases, and 8 bases had no gene match. CDR3 size: 17 residues. CDR1 and CDR2 (germline): SGHAT, FQDESV (reference sequence). The CDR3 DNA follows: TGTGCCAGCAGCTTAATCGGGACTAGCGGGAGAGGGCATGAGCAGTTCTTC. The encoded protein is CASSLIGTSGRGHEQFF.

The chain joins TRBV18 to TRBJ2-7; 14 nucleotides match TRBD2. This CDR3 contains 17 residues. The V and J ends lost 4 bases and 4 bases, in that order; junction bases with no gene match: 9. In germline, CDR1 is KGHSH, CDR2 LQKENI. The CDR3 reads CASSQGLAGDIVYEQYF. For the CDR3, the DNA is TGTGCCAGCTCACAGGGACTAGCGGGAGATATTGTGTACGAGCAGTACTTC.

This clonotype has a count of ten or more. The J gene is TRBJ2-1, the V gene TRBV18, with 8 bases matching TRBD2. This CDR3 comprises 17 residues. From germline, CDR1 is KGHSH and CDR2 LQKENI. V trimming: 1 base; J trimming: 0 bases; junction bases outside the gene matches: 5. The CDR3 spells CASSPRSGGLSYNEQFF. The CDR3 DNA follows: TGTGCCAGCTCACCACGGAGCGGGGGCCTCTCCTACAATGAGCAGTTCTTC.

This clonotype was seen just once. The chain carries TRBV10-3 and TRBJ2-5, with D possibly matching TRBD2 (5 bases). This CDR3 is 13 amino acids long. CDR1 and CDR2 from the germline V gene are ENHRY and SYGVKD. The V gene lost 6 bases and the J gene lost 5 bases, with 13 bases spanning the gap. The CDR3 loop reads CAISATSAETQYF. In DNA form, the CDR3 reads TGTGCCATCAGCGCAACTAGTGCCGAGACCCAGTACTTC.

This clonotype was counted only a few times. The chain joins TRBV24-1 to TRBJ1-5; D call uncertain. This CDR3 contains 12 residues. V was shortened by 2 bases and J by 5 bases, with 3 bases between the two germline ends. Germline V gives CDR1 KGHDR, CDR2 SFDVKD. The CDR3 loop reads CATSDWDQPQHF. The DNA for the CDR3 is TGTGCCACCAGTGATTGGGATCAGCCCCAGCATTTT.

About this clonotype itself: This may arise from a read error, as a much more abundant clone is one base away. The chain links TRBV3-1 to TRBJ2-3; D is uncertain. The ends were cut back, 2 bases at V and 3 bases at J, with 12 bases in the middle. Germline values: CDR1 LGHDT, CDR2 YNNKEL (reference sequence). The CDR3 spans 15 residues. The CDR3 loop is CASSQTYRQTDTQYF. The CDR3 DNA is TGTGCCAGCAGCCAAACGTATCGGCAGACAGATACGCAGTATTTT.

The genes are TRBV30 and TRBJ2-3, with TRBD2 matching 7 bases. The V segment lost 5 bases and the J segment 3 bases; nucleotides outside the gene matches: 8. Germline CDR1 and CDR2: GTSNPN and SVGIG (reference sequence). This CDR3 is 14 amino acids long. The CDR3 region has the DNA TGTGCCTGGGGTACCGGGACTAAGACAGATACGCAGTATTTT. Translating gives CAWGTGTKTDTQYF.

V and J are TRBV5-1 and TRBJ2-3; 8 bases are a match to TRBD1. The CDR3 runs to 16 residues. Germline CDR1 is SGHRS and CDR2 is YFSETQ. J was trimmed by 4 bases and V by 2 bases; bases with no gene match: 9. The CDR3 sequence: CASSLTDRVNADTQYF. The CDR3 DNA sequence: TGCGCCAGCAGCTTAACGGACAGGGTGAATGCAGATACGCAGTATTTT.

This clonotype showed up many times. The rearrangement links TRBV2 to TRBJ2-3; 11 bases are shared with TRBD2. The CDR3 is 15 residues long. J lost 5 bases, V lost 10 bases, and 11 bases had no gene match. The germline gives CDR1 SNHLY, CDR2 FYNNEI. CDR3 DNA: TGTGCCACCACCCTGGCCGGACTAGCGGGAGATACGCAGTATTTT. Translated: CATTLAGLAGDTQYF.